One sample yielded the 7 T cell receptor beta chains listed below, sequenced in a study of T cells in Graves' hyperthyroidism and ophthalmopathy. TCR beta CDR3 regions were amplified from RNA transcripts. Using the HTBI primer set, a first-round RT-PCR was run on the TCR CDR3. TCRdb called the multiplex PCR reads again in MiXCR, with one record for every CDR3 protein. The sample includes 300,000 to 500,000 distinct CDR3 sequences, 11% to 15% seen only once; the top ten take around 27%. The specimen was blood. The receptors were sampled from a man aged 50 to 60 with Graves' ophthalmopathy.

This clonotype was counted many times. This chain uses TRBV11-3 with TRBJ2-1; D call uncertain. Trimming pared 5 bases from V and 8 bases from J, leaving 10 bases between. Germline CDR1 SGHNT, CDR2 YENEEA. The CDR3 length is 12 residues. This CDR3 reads CASSRDRDEQFF. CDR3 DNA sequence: TGTGCCAGCAGCCGCGACCGGGATGAGCAGTTCTTC.

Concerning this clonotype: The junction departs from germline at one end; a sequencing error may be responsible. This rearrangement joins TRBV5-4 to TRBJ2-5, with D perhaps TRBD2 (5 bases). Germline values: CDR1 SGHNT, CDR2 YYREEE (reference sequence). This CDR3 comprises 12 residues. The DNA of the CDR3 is TGTGCCAGCAGCTTGGCAACGGACTCCCTCGACTTC. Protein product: CASSLATDSLDF.

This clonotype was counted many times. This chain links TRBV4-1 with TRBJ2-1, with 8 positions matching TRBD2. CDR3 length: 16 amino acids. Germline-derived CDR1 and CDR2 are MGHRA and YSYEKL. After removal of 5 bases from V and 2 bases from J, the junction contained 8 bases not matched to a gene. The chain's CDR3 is CASSEVAGPTYNEQFF. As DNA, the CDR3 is TGCGCCAGCAGCGAAGTAGCGGGACCCACCTACAATGAGCAGTTCTTC.

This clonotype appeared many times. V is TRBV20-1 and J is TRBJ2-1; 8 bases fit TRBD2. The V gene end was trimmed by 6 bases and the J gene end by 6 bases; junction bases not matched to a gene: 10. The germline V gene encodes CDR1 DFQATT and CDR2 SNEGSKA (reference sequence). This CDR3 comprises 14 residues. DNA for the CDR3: TGCAGTGCGCTCACTAGCGGAGCTGCCAATGAGCAGTTCTTC. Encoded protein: CSALTSGAANEQFF.

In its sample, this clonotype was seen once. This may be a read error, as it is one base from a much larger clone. Here the CDR3 reads CASLGTSGYEQYF. As DNA, the CDR3 is TGTGCCAGCTTGGGGACTAGCGGCTACGAGCAGTACTTC. The chain combines TRBV7-8 with TRBJ2-7, with 11 positions matching TRBD2. The CDR3 loop spans 13 amino acids. Germline assignment: CDR1 SGHVS and CDR2 FQNEAQ. The V gene end was trimmed by 8 bases and the J gene end by 3 bases; junction bases not matched to a gene: 3.

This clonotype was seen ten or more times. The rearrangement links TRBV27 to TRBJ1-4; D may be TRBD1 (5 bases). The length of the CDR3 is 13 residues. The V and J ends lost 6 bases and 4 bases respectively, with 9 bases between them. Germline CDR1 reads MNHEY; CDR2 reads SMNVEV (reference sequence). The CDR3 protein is CASRGARNEKLFF. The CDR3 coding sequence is TGTGCCAGCAGAGGGGCCCGTAATGAAAAACTGTTTTTT.

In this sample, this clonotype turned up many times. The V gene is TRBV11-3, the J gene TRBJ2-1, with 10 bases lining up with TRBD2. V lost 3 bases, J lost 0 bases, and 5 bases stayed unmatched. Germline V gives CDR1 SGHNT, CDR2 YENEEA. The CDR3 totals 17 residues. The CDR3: CASSFWASGSSYNEQFF. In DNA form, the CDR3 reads TGTGCCAGCAGCTTTTGGGCTAGCGGGAGCTCCTACAATGAGCAGTTCTTC.